The entry that follows covers one TCR beta chain sequence. Unique molecular identifiers were built into the TCRbeta library. Each CDR3 protein gets one entry after TCRdb re-called the PCR reads with MiXCR. The sample yields a few hundred thousand distinct CDR3 sequences, about 9.3% seen once. Trimming removed 6 bases from V and 5 bases from J, with 13 bases in between. The CDR3 is 13 residues long. This sample was taken from a study of T-cell reconstitution after alpha-beta-depleted transplantation in children. V is TRBV12-3 or TRBV12-4 and J is TRBJ2-5, with D tentatively TRBD2 (6 bases). This clonotype originated in a human donor who donated a stem cell graft to a child with acute lymphoblastic leukemia. Here the sequenced sample was PBMCs from the stem cell graft donor, taken from the stem cell graft. CDR3 nucleotide sequence: TGTGCCAGCAGCTCAGTTGGGGGGGAGACCCAGTACTTC. Its translation is CASSSVGGETQYF.